The 2 T cell receptor beta chains reported below all come from one sample, sequenced in a study of immune cell composition in non-small cell lung cancer. Sequencing used immunoSEQ multiplex PCR; TCRdb keeps in-frame clones, though not all of them. This table has around 10,000 clones, around 64% appearing once. Sequenced sample: lung tumor tissue. The origin of the receptors is a human donor with non-small cell lung cancer.

V is TRBV7-7 and J is TRBJ2-2; D gene uncertain. The CDR3 has 13 residues. Germline CDR1 is SSHAT and CDR2 is FNYEAQ (reference sequence). Between the trimmed V and J ends, which lost 1 base and 7 bases, there was a span of 7 bases. The CDR3 DNA reads as TGTGCCAGCAGCTTAGGGGCGAACGGGGAGCTGTTTTTT. Encoded protein: CASSLGANGELFF.

The chain's CDR3 is CASSVDGDLGTQYF. Here the CDR3 DNA reads TGTGCCAGCAGCGTAGACGGAGACCTGGGTACGCAGTATTTT. This chain connects TRBV9 to TRBJ2-3; D unclear. V lost 0 bases to trimming and J lost 8 bases, with 13 bases between them. Germline-derived CDR1 and CDR2 are SGDLS and YYNGEE. CDR3 size: 14 residues. The whole variable domain, filled in from reference TRBV9 and TRBJ2-3, reads DSGVTQTPKHLITATGQRVTLRCSPRSGDLSVYWYQQSLDQGLQFLIQYYNGEERAKGNILERFSAQQFPDLHSELNLSSLELGDSALYFCASSVDGDLGTQYFGPGTRLTVL.